This T cell receptor (beta chain) was profiled in a study of blood T cell repertoires in COVID-19. The table came from immunoSEQ multiplex PCR; TCRdb's copy has only in-frame clones and leaves some out. The table lists 15,000 to 20,000 clones, 85% to 90% of them singletons. The germline gives CDR1 MNHEY, CDR2 SVGAGI. The CDR3 spans 13 residues. The ends were cut back, 4 bases at V and 5 bases at J, with 11 bases in the middle. The genes are TRBV6-5 and TRBJ2-5; unclear D gene. Material for sequencing was peripheral blood. This receptor was taken from a human donor in a cohort sampled during active COVID-19. The CDR3 bases are TGTGCCAGCAGTTCATCAGGTGGGGAGACCCAGTACTTC. Its protein is CASSSSGGETQYF.